This T cell receptor (beta chain) was identified during a study of cytomegalovirus exposure and HLA in healthy donors. This clone was seen a handful of times. As yet, its antigen is unknown. 13 Jbeta primers and 60 Vbeta primers were used for the PCR. Profiled with immunoSEQ multiplex PCR; TCRdb holds only in-frame clones, not every one. This table holds just over 150,000 clones, under 85% found once. CDR3 size: 12 residues. CDR1 is MDHEN, CDR2 SYDVKM, per germline. The ends were cut back, 5 bases at V and 7 bases at J, with 11 bases in the middle. The study, taken as a whole, reports: Sequencing depth across donors, presence/absence analyses assumed, was roughly uniform. Later analysis associated a missense DCLRE1C variant with TCR beta V- and J-gene trimming.

The chain is built from TRBV28 and TRBJ1-1, with a tentative D call TRBD1 (6 bases). The sequence came from a woman in her twenties or thirties in good health and CMV-seronegative. Sample: PBMCs. CDR3 nucleotide sequence: TGTGCCAGCAGTCCACAGGGCCATGAAGCTTTCTTT. Its protein product is CASSPQGHEAFF.